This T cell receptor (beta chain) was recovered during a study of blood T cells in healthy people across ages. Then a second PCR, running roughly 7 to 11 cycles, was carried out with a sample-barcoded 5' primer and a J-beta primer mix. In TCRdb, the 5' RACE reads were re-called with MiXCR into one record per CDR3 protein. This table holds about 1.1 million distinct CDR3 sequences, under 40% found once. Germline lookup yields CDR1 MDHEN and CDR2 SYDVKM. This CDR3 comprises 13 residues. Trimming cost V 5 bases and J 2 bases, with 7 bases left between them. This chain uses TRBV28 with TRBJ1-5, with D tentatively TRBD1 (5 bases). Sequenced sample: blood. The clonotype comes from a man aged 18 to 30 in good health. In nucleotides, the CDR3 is TGTGCCAGCAGTAGGACACGCAATCAGCCCCAGCATTTT. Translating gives CASSRTRNQPQHF.